This is a list of T cell receptor beta chains from one sample in a study of T-cell memory formation after mild COVID-19. TCRdb reanalysed the 5' RACE reads using MiXCR and keeps one entry per CDR3 protein. This table has 200,000 to 300,000 distinct CDR3 sequences, 8% to 9.5% appearing once. Sequenced: PBMCs or a T cell subset sorted from them (not recorded which). The receptor source for this set is a man between 18 and 29 years old who had mild COVID-19 (a few samples of this study predate the infection). Cell type and time point are not known. Both conserved end residues are part of each CDR3. A D gene is named only where the DNA matches it firmly. Clone size is shown for a subset of rows, as once, few, many or a class of expanded clone.

d_gene	j_gene	abundance	v_gene	CDR3aa	CDR3nt
NA	TRBJ2-3	NA	TRBV5-4	CASFLDLQSDTQYF	TGTGCCAGCTTCCTAGACCTCCAGTCAGATACGCAGTATTTT
NA	TRBJ1-4	few	TRBV9	CASSASPTERGEKLFF	TGTGCCAGCAGCGCCTCCCCGACGGAGCGTGGTGAAAAACTGTTTTTT
NA	TRBJ2-7	NA	TRBV20-1	CSARDGEDPLYEQYF	TGCAGTGCTAGAGATGGAGAGGACCCCCTCTACGAGCAGTACTTC
TRBD1	TRBJ2-2	many	TRBV4-1	CASSQWTGDTGELFF	TGCGCCAGCAGCCAATGGACAGGTGACACCGGGGAGCTGTTTTTT
NA	TRBJ2-2	NA	TRBV4-3	CASSQEQAVRLNTGELFF	TGCGCCAGCAGCCAAGAACAAGCGGTTCGTCTGAACACCGGGGAGCTGTTTTTT
TRBD1	TRBJ1-5	few	TRBV5-6	CASSSTGLGRQPQHF	TGTGCCAGCAGTTCGACAGGGTTAGGGCGGCAGCCCCAGCATTTT
NA	TRBJ1-2	few	TRBV5-5	CASSLEGGIGYGYTF	TGTGCCAGCAGCTTGGAGGGGGGGATAGGTTATGGCTACACCTTC
NA	TRBJ1-2	once	TRBV6-6	CASRGGLTGHGYTF	TGTGCCAGCAGAGGGGGTCTTACAGGGCATGGCTACACCTTC
TRBD1	TRBJ2-3	few	TRBV7-8	CASSTADGTVGDTQYF	TGTGCCAGCAGCACCGCCGACGGGACAGTAGGGGATACGCAGTATTTT
NA	TRBJ2-2	few	TRBV7-7	CASSLLAGELFF	TGTGCCAGCAGCTTATTAGCCGGGGAGCTGTTTTTT
NA	TRBJ1-3	NA	TRBV6-1	CASGDAISGNTIYF	TGTGCCAGCGGGGACGCAATCTCTGGAAACACCATATATTTT
TRBD2	TRBJ2-3	NA	TRBV4-2	CASSQVRGPGLAGASKGTDTQYF	TGTGCCAGCAGCCAAGTGAGGGGTCCGGGACTAGCGGGGGCCTCAAAGGGGACAGATACGCAGTATTTT
TRBD2	TRBJ2-1	few	TRBV6-5	CASSYSRSGGVYNEQFF	TGTGCCAGCAGTTACTCGCGGTCTGGGGGGGTTTACAATGAGCAGTTCTTC
TRBD2	TRBJ2-5	few	TRBV6-2/TRBV6-3	CATTGLAGIETQYF	TGTGCCACCACAGGACTAGCGGGGATAGAGACCCAGTACTTC
TRBD2	TRBJ2-1	few	TRBV24-1	CATSKSGSSYNEQFF	TGTGCCACCAGTAAAAGCGGGAGCTCCTACAATGAGCAGTTCTTC
TRBD1	TRBJ2-3	NA	TRBV5-1	CASSWDRVTDTQYF	TGCGCCAGCAGCTGGGACAGGGTTACAGATACGCAGTATTTT
NA	TRBJ2-7	NA	TRBV19	CASGGPYEQYF	TGTGCCAGCGGGGGACCCTACGAGCAGTACTTC
TRBD2	TRBJ2-7	NA	TRBV18	CASSPSGLAGVEQYF	TGTGCCAGCTCCCCCAGCGGACTAGCGGGAGTCGAGCAGTACTTC
NA	TRBJ2-1	few	TRBV14	CASSPRLGPRDEQFF	TGTGCCAGCAGCCCCCGTCTAGGCCCTAGGGATGAGCAGTTCTTC
NA	TRBJ1-5	NA	TRBV6-2/TRBV6-3	CASSEGNQPQHF	TGTGCCAGCAGTGAGGGGAATCAGCCCCAGCATTTT
NA	TRBJ2-5	NA	TRBV30	CAWSVPGFKTQYF	TGTGCCTGGAGTGTACCCGGCTTCAAGACCCAGTACTTC
TRBD1	TRBJ2-1	few	TRBV7-9	CASSPTGGNEQFF	TGTGCCAGCAGCCCGACAGGGGGGAATGAGCAGTTCTTC